A single sample is the source of the 11 T cell receptor beta chains below, sequenced in a study of blood T cells in healthy people across ages. Combining a sample-barcoded 5' primer with a J-beta primer mix, a second PCR ran for roughly 6 to 12 cycles. TCRdb processed the 5' RACE reads anew with MiXCR; each CDR3 protein has one entry. This table holds over a million distinct CDR3 sequences, around 59% found once. Input material: blood. These receptors originate from a man between 18 and 29 years old in good health.

CDR3 residues: CASSLGLPGTSGDGNEQFF. Written as DNA, the CDR3 is TGTGCCAGCAGTTTAGGCCTACCCGGGACTAGCGGGGATGGCAATGAGCAGTTCTTC. The chain employs TRBV12-3 or TRBV12-4 and TRBJ2-1; TRBD2 matches at 13 bases. This CDR3 spans 19 amino acids. V was pared by 1 base and J by 6 bases, with 12 bases of the junction left unmatched.

The rearrangement uses TRBV6-6 and TRBJ2-2; 8 positions match TRBD2. Germline V gene sequence: CDR1 MNHNY, CDR2 SVGAGI (reference sequence). The junction had 13 bases not matched to a gene; V was cut back by 8 bases and J by 5 bases. The CDR3 runs to 16 residues. CDR3: CASHLTIAGKTGELFF. The CDR3 DNA reads as TGTGCCAGCCACCTTACCATAGCGGGGAAGACCGGGGAGCTGTTTTTT.

The J gene is TRBJ2-1, the V gene TRBV5-5; D gene uncertain. The CDR3 is 13 amino acids. The V end was cut by 4 bases, the J end by 6 bases, with 11 bases between. Germline loops: CDR1 SGHKS, CDR2 YYEKEE (reference sequence). DNA for the CDR3: TGTGCCAGCAGCCCTGTTGGGGTCAATGAGCAGTTCTTC. Amino acid sequence: CASSPVGVNEQFF.

This clonotype was seen once. The chain joins TRBV3-1 to TRBJ1-4, with D perhaps matching TRBD1 (5 bases). Germline CDR1 and CDR2: LGHDT and YNNKEL (reference sequence). The germline V and J ends were trimmed by 2 bases and 10 bases, with 8 bases remaining between them. The CDR3 covers 12 residues. The CDR3 sequence is CASSQRGGKLFF. CDR3 bases: TGTGCCAGCAGCCAACGTGGGGGAAAACTGTTTTTT.

This clonotype was seen more than once but under ten times. The chain employs TRBV27 and TRBJ1-6, with a possible D match to TRBD1 (6 bases). The CDR3 covers 15 residues. Deletions cut 2 bases from V and 6 bases from J, with 11 bases between. Germline V CDR1 and CDR2: MNHEY, SMNVEV (reference sequence). CDR3 DNA sequence: TGTGCCAGCAGTTTAGAAGGGGGGCTTAATTCACCCCTCCACTTT. Its translation is CASSLEGGLNSPLHF.

The V and J genes are TRBV10-3 and TRBJ1-6, with 8 bases lining up with TRBD1. V shed 6 bases and J 7 bases; nucleotides not matched to a gene: 5. The CDR3 spans 14 residues. From germline, CDR1 is ENHRY and CDR2 SYGVKD. Here the CDR3 DNA reads TGTGCCATCAGAAACAGGGGGGCGAATTCACCCCTCCACTTT. Protein sequence: CAIRNRGANSPLHF.

The chain has TRBV6-5 and TRBJ1-2, with D uncertain. The CDR3 is 14 residues long. V was trimmed by 7 bases and J by 4 bases, leaving 16 bases between them. The germline gives CDR1 MNHEY, CDR2 SVGAGI. The CDR3 region is CASTPLGRTYGYTF. In DNA form, the CDR3 reads TGTGCCAGCACCCCATTAGGCCGGACCTATGGCTACACCTTC.

The rearrangement joins TRBV9 to TRBJ2-1, with 7 positions matching TRBD2. CDR3 length equals 16 residues. CDR1 and CDR2 (germline): SGDLS, YYNGEE. After removal of 0 bases from V and 5 bases from J, the junction contained 8 bases not matched to a gene. The chain's CDR3 is CASSVAFLAANNEQFF. The CDR3 DNA follows: TGTGCCAGCAGCGTAGCATTTCTAGCGGCTAACAATGAGCAGTTCTTC. Complete variable domain (other parts from reference TRBV9 and TRBJ2-1): DSGVTQTPKHLITATGQRVTLRCSPRSGDLSVYWYQQSLDQGLQFLIQYYNGEERAKGNILERFSAQQFPDLHSELNLSSLELGDSALYFCASSVAFLAANNEQFFGPGTRLTVL.

The chain joins TRBV10-3 to TRBJ2-1; D ambiguous. Per the germline V gene, CDR1 is ENHRY and CDR2 is SYGVKD. Between the trimmed V and J ends, which lost 2 bases and 0 bases, there was a span of 11 bases. The CDR3 spans 16 residues. The CDR3 sequence is CAISEEGFSSYNEQFF. Written as DNA, the CDR3 is TGTGCCATCAGTGAGGAAGGGTTCAGCTCCTACAATGAGCAGTTCTTC.

This chain joins TRBV29-1 and TRBJ2-7; D remains ambiguous. This CDR3 contains 11 residues. With 3 bases removed from V and 5 bases from J, the gap between germline ends came to 8 bases. Germline V CDR1 and CDR2: SQVTM, ANQGSEA. The CDR3 region is CSVDTPNEQYF. CDR3 DNA: TGCAGCGTTGATACCCCCAACGAGCAGTACTTC.

The chain links TRBV12-3 or TRBV12-4 to TRBJ2-2; D perhaps matches TRBD1 (6 bases). V was trimmed by 7 bases and J by 5 bases, leaving 11 bases between them. The CDR3 is 13 amino acids. CDR3 region: CASTPGTTGELFF. CDR3 bases: TGTGCCAGCACCCCCGGGACAACCGGGGAGCTGTTTTTT.